These 28 T cell receptor beta chains share one sample of origin, sequenced in a study of T cell responses to AZD1222 COVID-19 vaccine. Here immunoSEQ multiplex PCR was the method, and the copy in TCRdb shows in-frame clones only, minus some. The sample lists approximately 140,000 clones; 93% were seen once. The sample here was peripheral blood, taken on day 0 of AZD1222 vaccination. The receptors derive from an adult in good health.

DNA for the CDR3: TGTGCCAGCAGCGTGACTAGCGGGGGCGTAGCCAAAAACATTCAGTACTTC. Residues: CASSVTSGGVAKNIQYF. This chain connects TRBV11-2 to TRBJ2-4; 12 nucleotides line up with TRBD2. Germline CDR1 is SGHAT and CDR2 is FQNNGV. There are 17 residues in the CDR3. The J segment lost 0 bases and the V segment lost 5 bases, leaving 5 bases of the junction unmatched.

The CDR3 loop is CASSYSANKNTEAFF. CDR3 coding DNA: TGTGCCAGCAGTTACTCGGCCAATAAGAACACTGAAGCTTTCTTT. The chain uses TRBV6-6 and TRBJ1-1; no reliable D call. Per the germline V gene, CDR1 is MNHNY and CDR2 is SVGAGI (reference sequence). The CDR3 extends over 15 amino acids. V lost 0 bases and J lost 1, with 9 bases in between.

This chain joins TRBV12-3 or TRBV12-4 and TRBJ1-3, with D unclear. The V and J ends lost 2 bases and 4 bases respectively, with 3 bases between them. The CDR3 is 12 residues long. CDR3 sequence: CASSLIGNTIYF. The CDR3 region has the DNA TGTGCCAGCAGTTTAATAGGAAACACCATATATTTT.

This clone was counted a single time. This chain links TRBV6-5 with TRBJ1-5; no firm D call. Germline V gene data show CDR1 as MNHEY and CDR2 as SVGAGI. The CDR3 consists of 16 residues. V lost 0 bases to trimming and J lost 0 bases, with 9 bases between them. CDR3 sequence reads: CASSYSFPYSNQPQHF. The CDR3 nucleotides read TGTGCCAGCAGTTACTCGTTCCCCTATAGCAATCAGCCCCAGCATTTT.

The chain has TRBV14 and TRBJ2-3; D unclear. Germline V CDR1 and CDR2: SGHDN, FVKESK. The V end was cut by 2 bases, the J end by 1 base, with 1 base between. The CDR3 length is 12 residues. CDR3 in DNA: TGTGCCAGCAGCCAACGCACAGATACGCAGTATTTT. Translation gives CASSQRTDTQYF. The whole variable domain, remainder taken from reference TRBV14 and TRBJ2-3, is EAGVTQFPSHSVIEKGQTVTLRCDPISGHDNLYWYRRVMGKEIKFLLHFVKESKQDESGMPNNRFLAERTGGTYSTLKVQPAELEDSGVYFCASSQRTDTQYFGPGTRLTVL.

This clone was observed once. The rearrangement links TRBV25-1 to TRBJ1-1, with D possibly matching TRBD1 (6 bases). V gave up 4 bases and J gave up 2 bases, with 14 bases separating them. CDR1 and CDR2 from the germline V gene are MGHDK and SYGVNS. This CDR3 contains 15 residues. The CDR3, as DNA: TGTGCCAGCAGTGGGTATGGGACACTAAACACTGAAGCTTTCTTT. As protein: CASSGYGTLNTEAFF.

A single count supports this clone. J is TRBJ1-4 and V is TRBV2; 7 positions match TRBD1. The CDR3 is 13 residues long. The trim removed 9 bases at V and 3 bases at J, leaving 4 bases unmatched. Germline V lookup: CDR1 SNHLY, CDR2 FYNNEI. DNA for the CDR3: TGTGCCAGTCGACAGGGCTCTAATGAAAAACTGTTTTTT. Its translation is CASRQGSNEKLFF.

The V gene is TRBV10-3, the J gene TRBJ1-2; 7 positions match TRBD1. V gave up 3 bases and J gave up 0 bases; unmatched junction bases: 4. The CDR3 loop spans 15 amino acids. Germline CDR1 is ENHRY and CDR2 is SYGVKD. The CDR3 coding sequence is TGTGCCATCAGTGAACAGGGGTCAACTAACTATGGCTACACCTTC. Protein: CAISEQGSTNYGYTF.

The chain employs TRBV2 and TRBJ2-7, with D unresolved. The CDR3 contains 11 residues. V was shortened by 4 bases and J by 5 bases, with 6 bases between the two germline ends. Germline V gene sequence: CDR1 SNHLY, CDR2 FYNNEI. The CDR3 is CASSVSHEQYF. The CDR3, as DNA: TGTGCCAGCAGTGTTTCCCACGAGCAGTACTTC.

The chain has TRBV16 and TRBJ1-1; 7 bases are a match to TRBD1. The CDR3 loop spans 13 amino acids. J lost 8 bases, V lost 4 bases, and 7 bases had no gene match. Germline assignment: CDR1 KGHSY and CDR2 FQNENV. DNA of the CDR3: TGTGCCAGCAGCCCAGCTAGGGGGCGAGAAGCTTTCTTT. It encodes CASSPARGREAFF.

The genes are TRBV19 and TRBJ1-4, with 7 bases aligning to TRBD1. Trimming at V came to 3 bases and at J to 1 base, leaving 8 bases not matched to a gene. CDR1 is LNHDA, CDR2 SQIVND, per germline (reference sequence). The CDR3 consists of 17 residues. This CDR3 reads CASSINRQGRTNEKLFF. In nucleotides, the CDR3 is TGTGCCAGTAGTATCAATAGACAGGGTCGAACTAATGAAAAACTGTTTTTT.

The rearrangement joins TRBV6-2 or TRBV6-3 to TRBJ2-3, with 13 bases fitting TRBD2. Germline V CDR1 and CDR2: MNHEY, SVGEGT. The CDR3 has 18 amino acids. Trimming at V came to 2 bases and at J to 0 bases, leaving 5 bases not matched to a gene. For the CDR3, the DNA is TGTGCCAGCAGTTACCAACTAGCGGGGGGGCGGAGCACAGATACGCAGTATTTT. Protein: CASSYQLAGGRSTDTQYF.

The V gene is TRBV7-6, the J gene TRBJ1-2, with D hard to call. With 5 bases removed from V and 5 bases from J, the gap between germline ends came to 12 bases. The germline CDR1 and CDR2 sequences are SGHVS and FNYEAQ. CDR3 length equals 13 residues. The CDR3 DNA sequence: TGTGCCAGCAGCCCGCGGTCAGGATATGGCTACACCTTC. Translating it yields CASSPRSGYGYTF.

This clone appeared a single time. The chain carries TRBV4-3 and TRBJ2-3, with TRBD2 matching 11 bases. In germline, CDR1 is LGHNA, CDR2 YSLEER. V lost 0 bases to trimming and J lost 2 bases; unmatched junction nucleotides: 4. This CDR3 region has 17 residues. The CDR3 DNA sequence: TGCGCCAGCAGCCAAGATCAACTAGCGGGAGACACAGATACGCAGTATTTT. Its protein is CASSQDQLAGDTDTQYF.

J is TRBJ2-7 and V is TRBV2, with D perhaps TRBD2 (5 bases). The CDR3 has 16 residues. Germline CDR1 is SNHLY and CDR2 is FYNNEI. The V end was cut by 8 bases, the J end by 5 bases, with 25 bases between. The CDR3 here is CASCPLKTGIFHEQYF. In DNA form, the CDR3 reads TGTGCCAGCTGCCCCCTGAAAACGGGGATCTTCCACGAGCAGTACTTC.

The V gene is TRBV7-2, the J gene TRBJ2-5; TRBD2 agrees at 11 bases. Looked up from germline, CDR1 is SGHTA and CDR2 is FQGNSA. V lost 3 bases and J lost 0; bases outside the gene matches: 0. This CDR3 is built from 15 residues. The CDR3, as DNA: TGTGCCAGCAGCTTGGGACTAGCGGACCAAGAGACCCAGTACTTC. Translating it yields CASSLGLADQETQYF. Full variable domain (rest looked up from reference TRBV7-2 and TRBJ2-5): GAGVSQSPSNKVTEKGKDVELRCDPISGHTALYWYRQSLGQGLEFLIYFQGNSAPDKSGLPSDRFSAERTGGSVSTLTIQRTQQEDSAVYLCASSLGLADQETQYFGPGTRLLVL.

This chain joins TRBV27 and TRBJ2-7; D is undetermined. V was pared by 6 bases and J by 0 bases, with 12 bases between. Germline V gene data show CDR1 as MNHEY and CDR2 as SMNVEV (reference sequence). The CDR3 has 14 amino acids. As DNA, the CDR3 is TGTGCCAGCAGGAAGGGTGACATCTCCTACGAGCAGTACTTC. This codes for CASRKGDISYEQYF.

CDR3: CSATDRTSYEQYF. Here the CDR3 DNA reads TGCAGCGCCACGGACAGAACCTCCTACGAGCAGTACTTC. The chain combines TRBV29-1 with TRBJ2-7; a possible D gene is TRBD1 (6 bases). Germline values: CDR1 SQVTM, CDR2 ANQGSEA. The V end lost 7 bases, the J end lost 0 bases, and 13 bases lay between the germline ends. The CDR3 runs 13 residues.

The J gene is TRBJ1-1, the V gene TRBV3-1 (or the pseudogene TRBV3-2); a weak D match, TRBD1 (6 bases). The CDR3 is 12 residues long. CDR1 is LGHDT and CDR2 is YNNKEL in the germline V gene (reference sequence). The ends were cut back, 5 bases at V and 8 bases at J, with 12 bases in the middle. CDR3 nucleotides: TGTGCCAGCAGCAGCCTCGGACAGGAAGCTTTCTTT. Residues: CASSSLGQEAFF.

V is TRBV14 and J is TRBJ2-1; 12 positions agree with TRBD2. Germline CDR1 SGHDN, CDR2 FVKESK. The CDR3 is made up of 16 amino acids. V lost 7 bases and J lost 9; bases outside the gene matches: 13. The chain's CDR3 is CASTPSLAGGPGEQFF. DNA for the CDR3: TGTGCCAGCACCCCGTCCCTAGCGGGAGGGCCCGGTGAGCAGTTCTTC.

The chain is built from TRBV19 and TRBJ1-3; D is unclear. The CDR3 sequence is 14 residues long. Trimming took off 6 bases at V and 0 bases at J, with 9 bases between the two ends. The germline gives CDR1 LNHDA, CDR2 SQIVND (reference sequence). The CDR3 DNA is TGTGCCAGTAGGGCAGGAACCTCTGGAAACACCATATATTTT. Translating gives CASRAGTSGNTIYF. Filled out from reference TRBV19 and TRBJ1-3, the complete variable domain reads DGGITQSPKYLFRKEGQNVTLSCEQNLNHDAMYWYRQDPGQGLRLIYYSQIVNDFQKGDIAEGYSVSREKKESFPLTVTSAQKNPTAFYLCASRAGTSGNTIYFGEGSWLTVV.

The chain has TRBV11-2 and TRBJ1-4, with 7 bases fitting TRBD1. The CDR3 loop spans 14 amino acids. Germline CDR1 and CDR2: SGHAT and FQNNGV. V lost 5 bases to trimming and J lost 7 bases; unmatched junction nucleotides: 7. In nucleotides, the CDR3 is TGTGCCAGCAGCCCGGACAGGACGAGTGAAAAACTGTTTTTT. Amino acids: CASSPDRTSEKLFF. Supplemented by reference TRBV11-2 and TRBJ1-4, the full variable domain reads EAGVAQSPRYKIIEKRQSVAFWCNPISGHATLYWYQQILGQGPKLLIQFQNNGVVDDSQLPKDRFSAERLKGVDSTLKIQPAKLEDSAVYLCASSPDRTSEKLFFGSGTQLSVL.

The genes are TRBV4-1 and TRBJ2-7; no clear D. Germline loops: CDR1 MGHRA, CDR2 YSYEKL. Trimming took 1 base from V and 2 from J, leaving 12 bases between them. The CDR3 totals 15 residues. The CDR3 bases are TGCGCCAGCAGCCAAGGCTCAGTCCCTACCTACGAGCAGTACTTC. Encoded protein: CASSQGSVPTYEQYF.

This sequence joins TRBV9 and TRBJ1-2; 8 positions agree with TRBD1. Germline loops: CDR1 SGDLS, CDR2 YYNGEE. The CDR3 contains 14 residues. The V segment lost 0 bases and the J segment 7 bases; nucleotides outside the gene matches: 5. The DNA of the CDR3 is TGTGCCAGCAGCGTAGTTGACAGGGGCTCTGGCTACACCTTC. This translates into CASSVVDRGSGYTF.

This chain links TRBV7-9 with TRBJ1-5; TRBD1 might be the D (6 bases). V lost 4 bases, J lost 1 base, and 20 bases lay in between. CDR1 is SEHNR, CDR2 FQNEAQ, per germline (reference sequence). The CDR3 has 18 residues. CDR3 amino acids: CASSSGQLQEGSNQPQHF. The CDR3 DNA sequence: TGTGCCAGCAGCTCCGGACAGCTTCAAGAGGGGAGCAATCAGCCCCAGCATTTT. Combining the CDR3 with reference TRBV7-9 and TRBJ1-5 gives the whole variable domain DTGVSQNPRHKITKRGQNVTFRCDPISEHNRLYWYRQTLGQGPEFLTYFQNEAQLEKSRLLSDRFSAERPKGSFSTLEIQRTEQGDSAMYLCASSSGQLQEGSNQPQHFGDGTRLSIL.

V gene TRBV19 combines with J gene TRBJ2-6; 7 positions agree with TRBD2. CDR1 and CDR2 (germline): LNHDA, SQIVND (reference sequence). J gave up 4 bases and V 3 bases, and 12 bases lay outside the gene matches. The CDR3 totals 18 residues. CDR3 sequence reads: CASSISQGGLLGANVLTF. In DNA form, the CDR3 reads TGTGCCAGTAGTATTAGTCAGGGAGGGCTGTTGGGGGCCAACGTCCTGACTTTC.

The chain joins TRBV27 to TRBJ2-7; 12 bases line up with TRBD1. Trimming cost V 3 bases and J 4 bases; bases outside gene matches: 4. The length of the CDR3 is 15 residues. CDR1 and CDR2 (germline): MNHEY, SMNVEV (reference sequence). The DNA for the CDR3 is TGTGCCAGCAGTTTTACGGGACAGGGGGCTTACGAGCAGTACTTC. It translates to CASSFTGQGAYEQYF.

The rearrangement uses TRBV27 and TRBJ1-2; TRBD1 is a possible D gene (6 bases). Germline V gene data show CDR1 as MNHEY and CDR2 as SMNVEV (reference sequence). The V end lost 4 bases, the J end lost 6 bases, and 21 bases lay between the germline ends. CDR3 size: 16 residues. This CDR3 reads CASSSYRLDSLNGYTF. The CDR3 DNA follows: TGTGCCAGCAGTTCCTACCGTCTGGACAGCCTTAATGGCTACACCTTC.